Sequencing of this T cell receptor (beta chain) was carried out in a study of identical twins listed by TCRdb under 2016. For the study in its entirety: To test whether fetal clonotypes persist, the study used deep sequencing on TCR alpha and beta repertoires from monozygotic twins, unrelated adults of various ages, and cord blood. Replicate twin experiments were performed at different times using different library preparation protocols to rule out contamination. Overall study outcomes, separate from this receptor: Abundant cord blood beta clonotypes carried fewer insertions; young adult naive repertoires showed a weaker similar trend, while memory repertoires showed none. Invariant T cells such as MAIT and iNKT could partly confound zero-insertion analyses, though diverse VJ usage argued against this for most clonotypes. In monozygotic twins, recombination models systematically underestimated out-of-frame TCR alpha sharing, but the models matched the sharing seen between unrelated individuals. Compared with coincidental sharing between unrelated individuals, out-of-frame TCR alpha sequences shared between twins had an excess of sequences with low generation probability. Because the same donors could not be followed over many years, the conclusions relied on cross-sectional statistical analysis. Excess twin sharing in beta out-of-frame sequences was weaker because fewer shared sequences lowered the signal-to-noise ratio.

Library generation was performed with 5' RACE. Data came from an Illumina HiSeq 2000. Template switching introduced a universal primer binding site; the final cDNA contained a unique molecular identifier, enabling accurate counting of TCR cDNA molecules. First-strand cDNA for TCR alpha and beta chains was synthesized from specific primers in the conserved constant-segment region. To control for contamination, every cDNA library carried two barcodes: a SMART-Mk sample barcode plus Illumina barcodes. TruSeq adapter sequences along with Illumina sample barcodes were introduced in two successive PCR steps. TCR alpha and beta cDNA libraries were sequenced on the Illumina HiSeq platform with custom primers. The paper's data handling went like this. Unique molecular identifiers were extracted from raw reads with MiGEC, and CDR3 positions were determined with MiXCR. For each individual, recombination models were inferred using an EM algorithm with the repgenHMM and IGoR tools. The analysis of shared clonotypes was done with the tcR package in R, with sharing normalized by the product of cloneset sizes. To study raw recombination free of thymic and clonal selection effects, out-of-frame nonproductive sequences were analyzed. TCRdb reran the public reads through fastp at Q25 and MiXCR, keeping productive beta chains. Every entry covers one CDR3 protein and lists the most common genes and DNA from its rows. For this entry, the V and J calls and clone size follow TCRdb and not the study's own pipeline. The sample table shows hundreds of thousands of distinct CDR3 sequences, and about a fifth are seen once. The top ten constitute 0.48% of the sample.

Looking up the germline V gene (reference sequence) yields CDR1 MNHEY and CDR2 SMNVEV. Between the V and J ends, shortened by 4 bases and 0 bases respectively, the junction contains 10 bases. The CDR3 sequence holds 16 residues, the cysteine and phenylalanine included. Only the CDR3 DNA is retained, 48 bases long and in frame from the first base. All donors were healthy Caucasians. Three pairs of female monozygotic twins, all aged about 18 to 30 years, were included in the twin cohort. Positive isolation kits from Invitrogen were used to isolate the CD4+ and CD8+ T cell populations. Comment on this clonotype: It has no known antigen specificity. Base-call qualities are not available, and no considerably larger clone is one nucleotide away.

This sample also appeared in a second study, on yellow fever vaccine responses in identical twins. That second report states: The authors reported that the T cell response to vaccination in identical twins appeared partly convergent and partly personalized. In the study, vaccine-responding T cell clones were precisely tracked in identical twins.

The sequenced sample was CD4+ T cells sorted from blood. The V and J genes are TRBV27 and TRBJ2-6; TRBD2 is a possible D gene, resting on 5 matching bases. This TCR came from a woman under 30 in good health. The DNA sequence is TGTGCCAGCAGTTCCAAAGGGAGCTCTGGGGCCAACGTCCTGACTTTC. Its amino acids are CASSSKGSSGANVLTF. Extended through the reference TRBV27 and TRBJ2-6 proteins, this CDR3 yields the full variable domain: EAQVTQNPRYLITVTGKKLTVTCSQNMNHEYMSWYRQDPGLGLRQIYYSMNVEVTDKGDVPEGYKVSRKEKRNFPLILESPSPNQTSLYFCASSSKGSSGANVLTFGAGSRLTVL.